This TCR beta chain stems from a study of regulatory T cells in long-lasting Graves disease. Investigators prepared the TCR beta libraries by applying iRepertoire HTBI primers and Arm-PCR of CDR3 regions. Original data processing: The samples included around 65 TRBV and 14 to 15 TRBJ segments. TCRdb re-called the multiplex PCR reads with MiXCR, one entry per CDR3 protein. The V and J calls and clone size come from TCRdb's table, not from the authors' own analysis. The table shows approximately 500,000 distinct CDR3 sequences, with 20% to 25% occurring only once. With respect to this clonotype: Antigen unknown.

Study results and limitations: Persistent disease favored TRBV28, TRBJ1-2 and TRBJ2-5. Compared with new cases, persistent Graves' patients showed reduced TCR diversity.

Sample time point: persistent/refractory GD, antithyroid drugs over 5 years with positive TRAb. PBMC-derived RNA was used for the TCR library. A volume of 7 to 9 milliliters of peripheral blood was collected in EDTA tubes. This CDR3 has 14 residues. The ends were cut back, 0 bases at V and 8 bases at J, with 11 bases in the middle. Germline CDR1 reads SGHKS; CDR2 reads YYEKEE (reference sequence). The receptor was derived from a female donor with Graves disease. The material was peripheral blood mononuclear cells (PBMCs), obtained when the disease was refractory, from a patient treated with antithyroid drugs. The chain is built from TRBV5-5 and TRBJ1-4; D is unclear. For the CDR3, the DNA is TGTGCCAGCAGCTTGGGACCGACGGACGAAAAACTGTTTTTT. Translating it yields CASSLGPTDEKLFF.